This T cell receptor (beta chain) was recorded in a study of shared clonotypes between healthy human individuals. The study's findings and limits: Larger estimated richness was generally seen in naive subsets than in memory subsets.

Naive CD8 cells comprised CD45RO-negative, CCR7-positively selected cells, excluding terminally differentiated effector memory CD45RA+ cells. Notes on this clone: Its specificity is unknown.

In the authors' methods: ImmunoSEQ supplied junction-only sequences lacking quality scores, so filtering was different. The data were produced by immunoSEQ multiplex PCR, yet TCRdb's version contains in-frame clones alone and is incomplete. The V and J calls and clone size come from that table; D and trimming were worked out from the DNA. The sample yields about 580,000 clones, roughly 98% seen once. The source material was naive CD8+ T cells sorted from blood. The sequence was collected from a man aged 25-45 years in good health.

This CDR3 is CASSTLTPEQFF. In DNA form, the CDR3 reads TGTGCCAGCAGCACTCTAACCCCTGAGCAGTTCTTC. The chain carries TRBV7-8 and TRBJ2-1; D is unclear. Germline V gene sequence: CDR1 SGHVS, CDR2 FQNEAQ. The CDR3 is made up of 12 amino acids. V shed 5 bases and J shed 9 bases, with 11 bases lying between them.